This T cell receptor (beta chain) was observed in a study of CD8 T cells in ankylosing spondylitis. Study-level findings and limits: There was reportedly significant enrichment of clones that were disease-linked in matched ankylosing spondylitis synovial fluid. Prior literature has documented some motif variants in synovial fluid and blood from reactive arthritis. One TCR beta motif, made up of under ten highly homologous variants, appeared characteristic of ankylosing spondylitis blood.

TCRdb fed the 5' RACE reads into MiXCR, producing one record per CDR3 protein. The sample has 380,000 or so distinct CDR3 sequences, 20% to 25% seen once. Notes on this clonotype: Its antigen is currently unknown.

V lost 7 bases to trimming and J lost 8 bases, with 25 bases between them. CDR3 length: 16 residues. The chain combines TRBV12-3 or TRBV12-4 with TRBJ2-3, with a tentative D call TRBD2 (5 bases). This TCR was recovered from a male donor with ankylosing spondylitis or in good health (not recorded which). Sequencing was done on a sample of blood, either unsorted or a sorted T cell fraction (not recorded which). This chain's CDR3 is CASTRAFPRGAPTQYF. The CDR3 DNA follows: TGTGCCAGCACCCGGGCCTTTCCCCGGGGTGCCCCTACGCAGTATTTT.